This T cell receptor (beta chain) was identified during a study of OX40 agonist ivuxolimab in advanced cancers. About the research overall: Patients treated during dose escalation were battling hepatocellular carcinoma, melanoma, renal cell or head and neck cancer. Three patients, one with hepatocellular carcinoma and two with cutaneous melanoma, responded partially.

Some clones are missing from TCRdb's copy, which holds only in-frame ones; the method was immunoSEQ multiplex PCR. The sample carries approximately 52,000 clones, about 84% recorded once. V gave up 0 bases and J gave up 15 bases, with 16 bases separating them. Germline V gives CDR1 SGHRS, CDR2 YFSETQ. The CDR3 contains 13 residues. The receptor was derived from an adult with an advanced solid tumor such as melanoma, head and neck, liver or kidney cancer. The V and J genes are TRBV5-1 and TRBJ2-1, with D hard to call. Sequencing was performed on CD4+ or CD8+ T cells sorted from blood, taken in a trial of the OX40 agonist ivuxolimab. CDR3 DNA sequence: TGCGCCAGCAGCTTGGAGGTATCGGCAGATCGGTTCTTC. Translation gives CASSLEVSADRFF. Using reference TRBV5-1 and TRBJ2-1 for the parts outside the CDR3, the full variable domain is KAGVTQTPRYLIKTRGQQVTLSCSPISGHRSVSWYQQTPGQGLQFLFEYFSETQRNKGNFPGRFSGRQFSNSRSEMNVSTLELGDSALYLCASSLEVSADRFFGPGTRLTVL.